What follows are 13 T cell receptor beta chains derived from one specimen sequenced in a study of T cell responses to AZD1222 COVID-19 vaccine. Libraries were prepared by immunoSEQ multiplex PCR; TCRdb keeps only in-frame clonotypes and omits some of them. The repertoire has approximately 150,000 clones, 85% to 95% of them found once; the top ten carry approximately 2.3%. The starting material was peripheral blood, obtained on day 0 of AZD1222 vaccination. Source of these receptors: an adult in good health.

The DNA for the CDR3 is TGTGCCAGCAGTGGAGGGACCCAAGAGACCCAGTACTTC. Translated: CASSGGTQETQYF. The chain couples TRBV2 to TRBJ2-5, with D perhaps TRBD1 or TRBD2 (5 bases each). The CDR3 covers 13 residues. The germline V gene has CDR1 SNHLY and CDR2 FYNNEI. Trimming removed 4 bases at V and 1 base at J, with 7 bases between.

The CDR3 is CASSSDGGSLYGYTF. CDR3 bases: TGTGCCAGCAGCTCAGATGGCGGGAGCCTTTATGGCTACACCTTC. The rearrangement links TRBV5-6 to TRBJ1-2; no definite D call. Trimming cost V 3 bases and J 5 bases, with 17 bases left between them. Germline values: CDR1 SGHDT, CDR2 YYEEEE. The CDR3 has 15 amino acids.

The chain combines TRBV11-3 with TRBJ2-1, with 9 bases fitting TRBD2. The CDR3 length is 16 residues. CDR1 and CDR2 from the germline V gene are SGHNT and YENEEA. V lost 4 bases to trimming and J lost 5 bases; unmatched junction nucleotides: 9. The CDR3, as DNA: TGTGCCAGCAGCTCTGCTCCGGGACTAGCCAACAATGAGCAGTTCTTC. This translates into CASSSAPGLANNEQFF.

This CDR3 reads CASSVSASTVEQYF. The DNA for the CDR3 is TGTGCCAGCAGTGTATCGGCTAGCACGGTAGAGCAGTACTTC. The chain combines TRBV2 with TRBJ2-7; D may be TRBD2 (5 bases). This CDR3 has 14 amino acids. Germline loops: CDR1 SNHLY, CDR2 FYNNEI. The V end was cut by 4 bases, the J end by 7 bases, with 17 bases between.

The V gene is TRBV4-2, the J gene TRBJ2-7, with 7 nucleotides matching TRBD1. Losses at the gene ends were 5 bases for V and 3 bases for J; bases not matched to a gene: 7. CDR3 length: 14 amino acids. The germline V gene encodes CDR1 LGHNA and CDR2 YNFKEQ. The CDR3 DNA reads TGTGCCAGCAGCGACCCGGGACAGCTCTACGAGCAGTACTTC. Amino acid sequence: CASSDPGQLYEQYF.

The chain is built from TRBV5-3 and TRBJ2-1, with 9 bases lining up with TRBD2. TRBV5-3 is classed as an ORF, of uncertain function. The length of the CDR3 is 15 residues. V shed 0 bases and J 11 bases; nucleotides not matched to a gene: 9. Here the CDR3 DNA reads TGTGCCAGAAGCTTGGTTGGGGCTAGCGGGATGCAGCAGTTCTTC. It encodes CARSLVGASGMQQFF.

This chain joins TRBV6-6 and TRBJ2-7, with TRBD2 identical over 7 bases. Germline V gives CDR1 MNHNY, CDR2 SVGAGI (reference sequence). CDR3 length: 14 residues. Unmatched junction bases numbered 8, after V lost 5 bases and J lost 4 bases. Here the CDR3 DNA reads TGTGCCAGCAGTCCAATGGGACTACTATACGAGCAGTACTTC. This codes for CASSPMGLLYEQYF.

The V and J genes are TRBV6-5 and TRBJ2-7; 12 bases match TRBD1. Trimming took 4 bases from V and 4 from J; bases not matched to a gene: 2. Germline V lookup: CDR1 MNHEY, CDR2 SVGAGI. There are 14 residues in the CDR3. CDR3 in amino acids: CASSSGQGAYEQYF. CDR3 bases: TGTGCCAGCAGTTCGGGACAGGGGGCTTACGAGCAGTACTTC.

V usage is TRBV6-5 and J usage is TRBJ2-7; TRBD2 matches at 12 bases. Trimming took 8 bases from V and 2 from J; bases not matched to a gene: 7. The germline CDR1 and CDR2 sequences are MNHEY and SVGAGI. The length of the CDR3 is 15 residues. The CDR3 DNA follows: TGTGCCAGCGGACAAGGACTAGCGGGACCCTACGAGCAGTACTTC. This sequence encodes CASGQGLAGPYEQYF.

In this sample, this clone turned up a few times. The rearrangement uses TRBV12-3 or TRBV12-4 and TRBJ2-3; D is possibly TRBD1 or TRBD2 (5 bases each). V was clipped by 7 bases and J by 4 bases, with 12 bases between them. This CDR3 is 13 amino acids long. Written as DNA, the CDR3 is TGTGCCAGCAAAATCAGAGGGGCAGATACGCAGTATTTT. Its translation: CASKIRGADTQYF.

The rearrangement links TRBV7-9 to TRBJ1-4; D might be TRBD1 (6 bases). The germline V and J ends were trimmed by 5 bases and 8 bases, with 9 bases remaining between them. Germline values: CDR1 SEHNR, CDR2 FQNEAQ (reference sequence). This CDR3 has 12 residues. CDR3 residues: CASSKDSEKLFF. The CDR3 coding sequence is TGTGCCAGCAGCAAGGACAGCGAAAAACTGTTTTTT.

This CDR3 reads CSGLAGRTGELFF. DNA of the CDR3: TGCAGCGGACTAGCGGGACGCACCGGGGAGCTGTTTTTT. The chain couples TRBV29-1 to TRBJ2-2; 11 nucleotides match TRBD2. The CDR3 runs to 13 residues. Trimming took 7 bases from V and 4 from J; bases not matched to a gene: 2. Germline V gene lookup returns CDR1 SQVTM and CDR2 ANQGSEA.

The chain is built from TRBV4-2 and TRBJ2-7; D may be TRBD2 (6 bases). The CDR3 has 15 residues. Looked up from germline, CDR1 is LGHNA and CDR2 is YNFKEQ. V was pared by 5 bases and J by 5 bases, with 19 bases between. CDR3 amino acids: CASSYSRRAGDEQYF. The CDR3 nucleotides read TGTGCCAGCAGCTATAGCCGGAGGGCCGGGGACGAGCAGTACTTC.